This TCR beta chain appears in the sequencing data of a study of blood T cell repertoires in COVID-19. Study-level background: There were acute and convalescent COVID-19 samples, and they came from the United States, Italy and Spain. The analysed material was cDNA or gDNA that came from T cells, B-cell-depleted T cells, or PBMCs.

This CDR3 spans 16 amino acids. V lost 6 bases and J lost 5; bases outside the gene matches: 12. The germline gives CDR1 PRHDT, CDR2 FYEKMQ (reference sequence). This clone has only a few counts. Original processing notes: Researchers report that nucleated cell counts were estimated from reference gene primer amplification. Generated by immunoSEQ multiplex PCR, the TCRdb table keeps only in-frame clones and is missing some. V, J and clone size derive from that table, while D and trimming were established from the DNA sequence. The sample holds around 100,000 clones, 85% to 90% seen once. V usage is TRBV13 and J usage is TRBJ2-3; 9 positions agree with TRBD2. The sequence was obtained from a human donor in a cohort sampled during active COVID-19. Specimen: peripheral blood. As DNA, the CDR3 is TGTGCCAGCAGTGATACCCAGCGGGAGGCTGTAGATACGCAGTATTTT. It yields the protein CASSDTQREAVDTQYF.